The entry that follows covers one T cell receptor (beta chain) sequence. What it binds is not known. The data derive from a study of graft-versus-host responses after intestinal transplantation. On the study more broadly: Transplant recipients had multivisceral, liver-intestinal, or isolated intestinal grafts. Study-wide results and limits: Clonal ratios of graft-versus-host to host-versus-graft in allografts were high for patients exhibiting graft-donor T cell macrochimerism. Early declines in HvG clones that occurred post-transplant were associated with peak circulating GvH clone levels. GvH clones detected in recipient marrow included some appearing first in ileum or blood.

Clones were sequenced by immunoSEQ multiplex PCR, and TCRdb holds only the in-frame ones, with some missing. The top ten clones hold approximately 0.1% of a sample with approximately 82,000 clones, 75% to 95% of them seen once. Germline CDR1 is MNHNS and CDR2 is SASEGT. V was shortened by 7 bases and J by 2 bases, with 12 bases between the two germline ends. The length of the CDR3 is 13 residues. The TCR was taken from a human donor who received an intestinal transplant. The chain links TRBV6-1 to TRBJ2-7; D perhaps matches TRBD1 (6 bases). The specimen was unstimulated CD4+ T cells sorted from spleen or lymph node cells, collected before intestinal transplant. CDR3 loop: CASTRAGAYEQYF. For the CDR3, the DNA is TGTGCCAGCACCCGGGCAGGGGCCTACGAGCAGTACTTC.